The source of this TCR beta chain is a study of OX40 agonist ivuxolimab in advanced cancers. CDR1 and CDR2 (germline): SGHTA, FQGNSA. The V and J ends lost 1 base and 0 bases respectively, with 7 bases between them. CDR3 length: 15 residues. Assay: immunoSEQ multiplex PCR; the TCRdb copy retains only in-frame clones and omits some. The table lists some 80,000 clones, 86% of them singletons. J is TRBJ2-1 and V is TRBV7-2; no clear D gene. The sequence was obtained from an adult with an advanced solid tumor such as melanoma, head and neck, liver or kidney cancer. Here the sequenced sample was CD4+ or CD8+ T cells sorted from blood, taken in a trial of the OX40 agonist ivuxolimab. CDR3 sequence (DNA): TGTGCCAGCAGCTTAGGGACGGCCTCCTACAATGAGCAGTTCTTC. Protein sequence: CASSLGTASYNEQFF.